A selection of T cell receptor beta chains follows, all from one sample in a study of T cells in Graves' hyperthyroidism and ophthalmopathy. TCRdb passed the multiplex PCR reads through MiXCR, listing each CDR3 protein once. In the table there are about 520,000 distinct CDR3 sequences, around a quarter of which are singletons. Input material: blood. The receptors were gathered from a woman aged 25 to 39 with Graves' ophthalmopathy. CDR3s leave out the opening cysteine and the closing phenylalanine or tryptophan.

CDR3aa: SATGLGSYEQY; j_gene: TRBJ2-7; len: 11; v_gene: TRBV20-1
CDR3aa: SARFPVHTEAF; j_gene: TRBJ1-1; len: 11; v_gene: TRBV20-1
CDR3aa: ASSPAGGTYEQY; j_gene: TRBJ2-7; len: 12; v_gene: TRBV7-2
CDR3aa: ASSLTSGENIQY; j_gene: TRBJ2-4; len: 12; v_gene: TRBV5-1
CDR3aa: ASSAGGTYGYT; j_gene: TRBJ1-2; len: 11; v_gene: TRBV7-6
CDR3aa: ASSESTGYFGQPQH; j_gene: TRBJ1-5; len: 14; v_gene: TRBV10-3
CDR3aa: SARDRREVVQPQH; j_gene: TRBJ1-5; len: 13; v_gene: TRBV20-1
CDR3aa: ASSLPDRGQDGYT; j_gene: TRBJ1-2; len: 13; v_gene: TRBV28
CDR3aa: ATSDAGLNYGYT; j_gene: TRBJ1-2; len: 12; v_gene: TRBV24-1
CDR3aa: ASSWALDETQY; j_gene: TRBJ2-5; len: 11; v_gene: TRBV5-4
CDR3aa: ASSPMVGQMNTEAF; j_gene: TRBJ1-1; len: 14; v_gene: TRBV18
CDR3aa: SASSLAGSYEQY; j_gene: TRBJ2-7; len: 12; v_gene: TRBV20-1
CDR3aa: SARDPGSKAEAF; j_gene: TRBJ1-1; len: 12; v_gene: TRBV20-1
CDR3aa: SARDGGLYGYT; j_gene: TRBJ1-2; len: 11; v_gene: TRBV20-1
CDR3aa: ASTLAGGTNTGELF; j_gene: TRBJ2-2; len: 14; v_gene: TRBV6-2/TRBV6-3
CDR3aa: ASTLYGELF; j_gene: TRBJ2-2; len: 9; v_gene: TRBV19
CDR3aa: AWSIRYGSGYT; j_gene: TRBJ1-2; len: 11; v_gene: TRBV30
CDR3aa: ASSQPDRDYEQY; j_gene: TRBJ2-7; len: 12; v_gene: TRBV6-2/TRBV6-3
CDR3aa: SASGRGGTEAF; j_gene: TRBJ1-1; len: 11; v_gene: TRBV20-1
CDR3aa: ASSLSGQGLNTEAF; j_gene: TRBJ1-1; len: 14; v_gene: TRBV28
CDR3aa: AWSVWRFQGPTEAF; j_gene: TRBJ1-1; len: 14; v_gene: TRBV30
CDR3aa: ASSYPTGGEAF; j_gene: TRBJ1-1; len: 11; v_gene: TRBV6-5
CDR3aa: ASSWGGQGAYEQY; j_gene: TRBJ2-7; len: 13; v_gene: TRBV27
CDR3aa: ASMAISGANVLT; j_gene: TRBJ2-6; len: 12; v_gene: TRBV6-2/TRBV6-3
CDR3aa: AIIGTSGSDEQY; j_gene: TRBJ2-7; len: 12; v_gene: TRBV10-3
CDR3aa: SAWDKTYEQY; j_gene: TRBJ2-7; len: 10; v_gene: TRBV20-1
CDR3aa: ASSSLGGRGDPYEQY; j_gene: TRBJ2-7; len: 15; v_gene: TRBV11-1
CDR3aa: ASTKQTGKKAGELF; j_gene: TRBJ2-2; len: 14; v_gene: TRBV2
CDR3aa: ASSQDRFVDTEAF; j_gene: TRBJ1-1; len: 13; v_gene: TRBV4-1
CDR3aa: ASSLARDRGLSETQY; j_gene: TRBJ2-5; len: 15; v_gene: TRBV7-2
CDR3aa: ASSSVPTGGKTEAF; j_gene: TRBJ1-1; len: 14; v_gene: TRBV5-1
CDR3aa: ASSWGAGRNGYT; j_gene: TRBJ1-2; len: 12; v_gene: TRBV12-3/TRBV12-4
CDR3aa: ASSSPQRGFSYEQY; j_gene: TRBJ2-7; len: 14; v_gene: TRBV27
CDR3aa: ATSGRQISTEAF; j_gene: TRBJ1-1; len: 12; v_gene: TRBV15
CDR3aa: ASSLWGYSDNYGYT; j_gene: TRBJ1-2; len: 14; v_gene: TRBV11-3
CDR3aa: ASSMPRDRGRQETQY; j_gene: TRBJ2-5; len: 15; v_gene: TRBV5-1
CDR3aa: SVGRLDTEAF; j_gene: TRBJ1-1; len: 10; v_gene: TRBV29-1
CDR3aa: ASSERGPGPYEQY; j_gene: TRBJ2-7; len: 13; v_gene: TRBV6-1
CDR3aa: ASSFVPDSEQY; j_gene: TRBJ2-7; len: 11; v_gene: TRBV5-1
CDR3aa: ASSFFTWTGEVAKLF; j_gene: TRBJ1-4; len: 15; v_gene: TRBV28